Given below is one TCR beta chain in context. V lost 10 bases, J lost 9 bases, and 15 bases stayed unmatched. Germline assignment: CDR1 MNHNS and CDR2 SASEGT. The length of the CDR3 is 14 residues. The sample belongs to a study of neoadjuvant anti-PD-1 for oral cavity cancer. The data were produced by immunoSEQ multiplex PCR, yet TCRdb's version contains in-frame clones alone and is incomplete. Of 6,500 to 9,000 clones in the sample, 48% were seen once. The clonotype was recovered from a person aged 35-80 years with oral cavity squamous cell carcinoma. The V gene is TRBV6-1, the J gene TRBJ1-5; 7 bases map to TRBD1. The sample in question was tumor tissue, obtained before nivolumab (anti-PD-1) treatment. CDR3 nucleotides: TGTGCCATCCACTTAGAGGGGGCTGGGTCGCCCCAGCATTTT. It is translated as CAIHLEGAGSPQHF.